This T cell receptor beta chain comes out of a study of cytomegalovirus exposure and HLA in healthy donors. Study-wide findings and caveats: TCR beta V segments were, for the most part, productive about 87% or about 30% of the time in an earlier analysis. Relative to the approximately 700-donor mean, N-insertions were reportedly fewer in an Asian-associated ancestry cluster in a later analysis. Researchers reportedly found TCR beta sequences accurately predicted most subjects' HLA-A and HLA-B alleles.

Remarks on this clone: What it binds is not known.

CDR3 length equals 15 residues. The germline V gene has CDR1 MDHEN and CDR2 SYDVKM. V was pared by 3 bases and J by 4 bases, with 12 bases between. The PCR employed 60 Vbeta primers together with 13 Jbeta primers. Sequencing was performed with immunoSEQ multiplex PCR; in TCRdb, only in-frame clones are kept and a portion is missing. The sample holds roughly 250,000 clones, about 80% seen once. This chain uses TRBV28 with TRBJ1-4; no firm D call. This sequence was found in a girl aged 2-10 years in good health and CMV-seronegative. The sequencing sample was made of PBMCs. CDR3 DNA: TGTGCCAGCAGTTTGCGGTCTGCTGGTAATGAAAAACTGTTTTTT. Residues: CASSLRSAGNEKLFF.